The 13 T cell receptor delta chains below all came from one sample that was sequenced in a study of gamma-delta T cells after stem cell transplantation. TCRdb re-analyzed the RT-PCR reads via CATT. The sample comprises over 2,000 delta-chain clones, less than 4% of which are singletons, and approximately 50% rests with the top ten. Sequencing was performed on gamma-delta T cells. The origin of the receptors is a human donor. It is not recorded whose cells these are; they may come from a transplant donor.

Regarding this clone: TCRdb's listed protein matches a much larger clone and diverges from this DNA's translation at residue 4, likely through a read error; the protein shown comes from the DNA. The V call is TRDV2, the J call TRDJ1, with a possible D match to TRDD2 (5 bases). CDR3 length equals 16 residues. Germline CDR1 GEAIGNYY, CDR2 EKD. CDR3 bases: TGTGCCTGTAACACCCTACAGACCAGTACGGGGCCTAAACTCATCTTT. Translating it yields CACNTLQTSTGPKLIF.

Sample share makes this clone medium-sized (0.01 to 0.1%). The chain carries TRDV2 and TRDJ1; 11 nucleotides agree with TRDD3. Germline CDR1 is GEAIGNYY and CDR2 is EKD. V lost 6 bases, J lost 8 bases, and 10 bases stayed unmatched. This CDR3 is 14 amino acids long. CDR3 region: CACHPWGIQEKLIF. CDR3 coding DNA: TGTGCCTGTCACCCCTGGGGGATACAAGAGAAACTCATCTTT.

This clone turned up a few times. This DNA's translation differs at residue 10 from TCRdb's protein, which comes from a much larger clone; a read error is likely, and the protein shown is translated from the DNA. V gene TRDV1 combines with J gene TRDJ1; possibly TRDD3 for D (6 bases). The CDR3 sequence is 15 residues long. Germline CDR1 is TSWWSYY and CDR2 is QGS. V was pared by 7 bases and J by 3 bases, with 18 bases between. CDR3 bases: TGTGCTCTTGAGTGTTGCCTGGGGATTGCCGATAAACTCATCTTT. It yields the protein CALECCLGIADKLIF.

Comments on this clone: TCRdb's listed protein matches a much larger clone and diverges from this DNA's translation at residue 9, likely through a read error; the protein shown comes from the DNA. V is TRDV2 and J is TRDJ1; 8 bases line up with TRDD3. The germline CDR1 and CDR2 sequences are GEAIGNYY and EKD. The length of the CDR3 is 18 residues. V dropped 3 bases and J dropped 1; count of bases not matched to a gene: 15. The CDR3 sequence: CACDSVLGGTRGTDKLIF. CDR3 nucleotide sequence: TGTGCCTGTGACTCAGTACTGGGGGGTACGCGAGGCACCGATAAACTCATCTTT.

This clone was picked up a small number of times. With a far larger clone one base away, a read error is the likely cause. Other DNA sequences of this sample code for an identical CDR3. This chain links TRDV2 with TRDJ1; D might be TRDD3 (5 bases). The CDR3 is 17 amino acids. Germline V gives CDR1 GEAIGNYY, CDR2 EKD. As DNA, the CDR3 is TGCGCCTGTGACACTCTGGGACATACCCGACGGACCGATAAACTCATCTTT. Amino acids: CACDTLGHTRRTDKLIF.

The rearrangement links TRDV2 to TRDJ1, with D maybe TRDD3 (6 bases). The ends were cut back, 3 bases at V and 5 bases at J, with 18 bases in the middle. The germline gives CDR1 GEAIGNYY, CDR2 EKD. The CDR3 spans 15 residues. This CDR3 reads CACDSMGAMADKLIF. The CDR3 coding sequence is TGTGCCTGTGACTCCATGGGGGCCATGGCGGATAAACTCATCTTT.

This clone is medium-sized within its sample. The chain has TRDV2 and TRDJ1; 10 bases agree with TRDD3. The V and J ends lost 3 bases and 3 bases, in that order; junction bases with no gene match: 3. CDR3 length: 14 residues. CDR1 and CDR2 (germline): GEAIGNYY, EKD. The CDR3 here is CACDPLGDADKLIF. In nucleotides, the CDR3 is TGTGCCTGTGACCCACTGGGGGATGCCGATAAACTCATCTTT.

For this clone: This could be a read error, since a much larger clone is one nucleotide away. This sample also contains other DNA sequences that code for the same CDR3. The chain couples TRDV1 to TRDJ1; the D call may be TRDD2 or TRDD3 (7 bases each). The germline V gene encodes CDR1 TSWWSYY and CDR2 QGS. The CDR3 has 19 residues. With 5 bases removed from V and 2 bases from J, the gap between germline ends came to 27 bases. The CDR3 DNA reads as TGTGCTCTTGGGCCTTCCTTCCTTCTCTGGGGGGCCTCGACCGATAAACTCATCTTT. As protein: CALGPSFLLWGASTDKLIF.

This clone is labeled as medium-sized. The rearrangement joins TRDV2 to TRDJ1; 8 bases align to TRDD3. Per germline, CDR1 GEAIGNYY and CDR2 EKD. This CDR3 is built from 14 residues. J gave up 4 bases and V 0 bases, and 3 bases lay outside the gene matches. In nucleotides, the CDR3 is TGTGCCTGTGACACCCTGGGGGACAACGATAAACTCATCTTT. As protein: CACDTLGDNDKLIF.

This clone is termed large (0.1 to 1%). Other DNA variants within this sample encode the same CDR3. This chain uses TRDV1 with TRDJ1; 10 bases are a match to TRDD3. Germline CDR1 is TSWWSYY and CDR2 is QGS. The V and J ends lost 1 base and 10 bases, in that order; junction bases with no gene match: 18. The CDR3 spans 18 residues. The DNA for the CDR3 is TGTGCTCTTGGGGAACCAGGCCCCTGTACTGGGGGATGTGGGAGACTCATCTTT. Protein: CALGEPGPCTGGCGRLIF.

Turning to this clone: This may be a read error, as it is one base from a much larger clone. V gene TRDV2 combines with J gene TRDJ1, with 13 positions matching TRDD3. The length of the CDR3 is 17 residues. CDR1 is GEAIGNYY and CDR2 is EKD in the germline V gene. In DNA, the CDR3 is TGTGCCTGTGACACCCTACTGGGGGATACGCATACCGATAAACCCATCTTT. The encoded protein is CACDTLLGDTHTDKPIF.

This clone came up a few times. Sequence at one end of the junction differs from germline and may be a read error. This chain joins TRDV2 and TRDJ1, with D possibly being TRDD3 (6 bases). Germline CDR1 and CDR2: GEAIGNYY and EKD. This CDR3 comprises 16 residues. This CDR3 reads CACDRLGKRGTDKLIF. The DNA for the CDR3 is TGTGCCTGTGACCGTTTGGGGAAACGGGGGACCGATAAACTCATCTTC.

In this sample, this clone turned up a few times. This rearrangement joins TRDV1 to TRDJ1; D may correspond to TRDD2 or TRDD3 (5 bases each). The germline V and J ends were trimmed by 1 base and 1 base, with 19 bases remaining between them. The CDR3 is 18 residues long. The germline V gene has CDR1 TSWWSYY and CDR2 QGS. The CDR3 protein is CALGERLLSPWVTDKLIF. CDR3 nucleotides: TGTGCTCTTGGGGAACGCCTTCTATCCCCCTGGGTCACCGATAAACTCATCTTT.